This entry lists 24 T cell receptor beta chains sequenced from one sample in a study of shared clonotypes between healthy human individuals. Here immunoSEQ multiplex PCR was the method, and the copy in TCRdb shows in-frame clones only, minus some. Of 470,000 or so clones in the sample, roughly 80% were seen once. Sequenced material: PBMCs. The receptors stem from a woman aged 40 to 49 in good health. Some clones in this sample may be carry-over from other donors' samples.

This sequence joins TRBV28 and TRBJ2-6; possibly TRBD1 for D (6 bases). Trimming cost V 9 bases and J 1 base, with 7 bases left between them. Germline V gives CDR1 MDHEN, CDR2 SYDVKM. The CDR3 has 13 amino acids. The CDR3: CARQGSGANVLTF. For the CDR3, the DNA is TGTGCCAGACAGGGATCTGGGGCCAACGTCCTGACTTTC.

Only a few counts were recorded for this clone. This sample also contains other DNA sequences that code for the same CDR3. The chain uses TRBV28 and TRBJ1-2; D may be TRBD1 (5 bases). V shed 3 bases and J shed 7 bases, with 6 bases lying between them. The CDR3 is 11 amino acids. Germline-derived CDR1 and CDR2 are MDHEN and SYDVKM. The CDR3 region has the DNA TGTGCCAGCAGTTTGGGGGGTGGCTACACCTTC. This encodes CASSLGGGYTF.

The sample holds one count of this clone. The genes are TRBV2 and TRBJ2-7; TRBD1 matches at 11 bases. Trimming removed 11 bases from V and 3 bases from J; junction bases left unmatched: 6. The V gene's germline CDR1 is SNHLY and CDR2 FYNNEI. The CDR3 is 13 amino acids. The CDR3 DNA reads TGTGCCGGTGGGACAGGGGGAAACTACGAGCAGTACTTC. Protein product: CAGGTGGNYEQYF.

This clone is a singleton in its sample. The chain has TRBV7-9 and TRBJ1-1, with D perhaps matching TRBD1 (6 bases). V lost 5 bases to trimming and J lost 4 bases, with 11 bases between them. The CDR3 runs 13 residues. CDR1 and CDR2 from the germline V gene are SEHNR and FQNEAQ (reference sequence). CDR3 nucleotide sequence: TGTGCCAGCAGCGAGGGGGTGGGCACTGAAGCTTTCTTT. Translated, it gives CASSEGVGTEAFF.

In its sample, this clone was seen once. This sequence is one base from a far larger clone and is likely a read error. The conserved closing phenylalanine or tryptophan is absent in this CDR3, likely reflecting a read error. CDR3 in DNA: TGTGCCAGCGGTCAGCCAAAAAATCAGCCCCAGCATTCT. Protein sequence: CASGQPKNQPQHS. The chain couples TRBV5-8 to TRBJ1-5; D is ambiguous. Trimming took 7 bases from V and 4 from J, leaving 12 bases between them. The germline V gene encodes CDR1 SGHTS and CDR2 YDEGEE. This CDR3 spans 13 amino acids.

This clone was found many times. The chain has TRBV7-6 and TRBJ2-2; D possibly corresponds to TRBD1 (6 bases). V lost 11 bases and J lost 5, with 15 bases in between. Germline loops: CDR1 SGHVS, CDR2 FNYEAQ. The CDR3 totals 13 residues. The CDR3 DNA sequence: TGTGCCTTACTCAGGACAGAGACCGGGGAGCTGTTTTTT. Protein product: CALLRTETGELFF. Drawing the rest from reference TRBV7-6 and TRBJ2-2, the complete variable domain is GAGVSQSPRYKVTKRGQDVALRCDPISGHVSLYWYRQALGQGPEFLTYFNYEAQQDKSGLPNDRFSAERPEGSISTLTIQRTEQRDSAMYRCALLRTETGELFFGEGSRLTVL.

The chain uses TRBV5-1 and TRBJ2-7, with D maybe TRBD2 (5 bases). V was shortened by 0 bases and J by 2 bases, with 9 bases between the two germline ends. The CDR3 loop spans 14 amino acids. In germline, CDR1 is SGHRS, CDR2 YFSETQ. The CDR3 here is CASSLAGSPYEQYF. CDR3 nucleotides: TGCGCCAGCAGCTTGGCGGGATCTCCCTACGAGCAGTACTTC. Variable domain in full (rest from reference TRBV5-1 and TRBJ2-7): KAGVTQTPRYLIKTRGQQVTLSCSPISGHRSVSWYQQTPGQGLQFLFEYFSETQRNKGNFPGRFSGRQFSNSRSEMNVSTLELGDSALYLCASSLAGSPYEQYFGPGTRLTVT.

The V gene is TRBV2, the J gene TRBJ2-7, with TRBD2 identical over 12 bases. Germline lookup yields CDR1 SNHLY and CDR2 FYNNEI. CDR3 size: 15 residues. J gave up 4 bases and V 7 bases, and 8 bases lay outside the gene matches. The DNA of the CDR3 is TGTGCCAGCACCGAGGCACTAGCGGGAGGATACGAGCAGTACTTC. Amino acids: CASTEALAGGYEQYF.

Concerning this clone itself: A read error may explain this, as a much larger clone is one base away. This specimen includes other DNA sequences encoding the same CDR3. CDR3 nucleotide sequence: TGTGCCAGCAGTCAGGGTTCCCGAATAGAAAAACTGTTTTTT. This encodes CASSQGSRIEKLFF. This rearrangement joins TRBV5-8 to TRBJ1-4, with D perhaps matching TRBD1 (5 bases). V lost 5 bases and J lost 8, with 16 bases in between. The CDR3 loop spans 14 amino acids. Germline V gene sequence: CDR1 SGHTS, CDR2 YDEGEE.

This clone was observed a handful of times. A far larger clone lies a single base away; this is likely a read error. The same CDR3 also results from other DNA sequences found in this sample. The chain is built from TRBV20-1 and TRBJ2-3; D ambiguous. Per the germline V gene, CDR1 is DFQATT and CDR2 is SNEGSKA (reference sequence). This CDR3 is 11 amino acids long. The CDR3 DNA reads TGCAGTGCTAGTTATCCAGATACGCAGTACTTT. This translates into CSASYPDTQYF.

The chain uses TRBV5-1 and TRBJ2-2; D uncertain. The germline CDR1 and CDR2 sequences are SGHRS and YFSETQ. The CDR3 spans 16 residues. Trimming removed 0 bases from V and 1 base from J, with 10 bases in between. The CDR3 DNA sequence: TGCGCCAGCAGCTTGGGCCCAACAAGGAACACCGGGGAGCTGTTTTTT. Protein: CASSLGPTRNTGELFF.

This clone was detected only once. A far larger clone is a single base away, which makes a read error likely. This chain joins TRBV6-5 and TRBJ2-2, with TRBD2 identical over 10 bases. Unmatched junction bases numbered 0, after V lost 4 bases and J lost 1 base. Germline CDR1 reads MNHEY; CDR2 reads SVGAGI. The CDR3 extends over 15 amino acids. This CDR3 reads CASSWTSGNTGELFF. Written as DNA, the CDR3 is TGTGCCAGCAGTTGGACTAGCGGGAACACCGGGGAGCTGTTTTTT.

The chain is built from TRBV2 and TRBJ1-2; unclear D gene. CDR1 and CDR2 (germline): SNHLY, FYNNEI. CDR3 length equals 13 residues. Trimming removed 7 bases from V and 7 bases from J, with 16 bases in between. CDR3: CASTPRTITGYTF. In DNA form, the CDR3 reads TGTGCCAGCACCCCCCGGACTATTACTGGCTACACCTTC.

The chain is built from TRBV7-9 and TRBJ2-7; 9 positions match TRBD1. Germline CDR1 is SEHNR and CDR2 is FQNEAQ (reference sequence). The CDR3 spans 16 residues. The V segment lost 3 bases and the J segment 3 bases; nucleotides outside the gene matches: 9. The CDR3 here is CASSFSGTGLNYEQYF. In nucleotides, the CDR3 is TGTGCCAGCAGCTTCTCCGGGACAGGGCTAAACTACGAGCAGTACTTC.

This clone was counted a few times. V and J are TRBV27 and TRBJ1-5; D is perhaps TRBD1 (5 bases). The CDR3 runs to 14 residues. In germline, CDR1 is MNHEY, CDR2 SMNVEV (reference sequence). Deletions cut 6 bases from V and 7 bases from J, with 16 bases between. CDR3 bases: TGTGCCAGCAGACCCAGGGCGGAAGGCCAGCCCCAGCATTTT. It is translated as CASRPRAEGQPQHF.

Note on this clone: A far larger clone is one base from this, pointing to a likely read error. Other nucleotide sequences from this sample produce the same CDR3. J is TRBJ2-7 and V is TRBV5-6; D is ambiguous. V gave up 3 bases and J gave up 2 bases, with 12 bases separating them. The CDR3 covers 14 residues. Per the germline V gene, CDR1 is SGHDT and CDR2 is YYEEEE. CDR3 nucleotides: TGTGCCAGCAGCTATCAGCAGGTGCCCTACGAGCAGTACTTC. Residues: CASSYQQVPYEQYF.

This clone was observed a few times. This chain uses TRBV11-3 with TRBJ2-5, with D maybe TRBD2 (6 bases). The DNA end is more similar to TRBJ2-7, so the J call may be wrong. The CDR3 sequence is 13 residues long. Germline loops: CDR1 SGHNT, CDR2 YENEEA. The CDR3 loop reads CASSLGEDYEQYF. As DNA, the CDR3 is TGTGCCAGCAGCTTAGGGGAGGACTACGAGCAGTACTTC.

This clone showed up just a few times. V gene TRBV19 combines with J gene TRBJ1-5; 7 bases align to TRBD1. The CDR3 totals 14 residues. The germline V gene has CDR1 LNHDA and CDR2 SQIVND (reference sequence). The J segment lost 4 bases and the V segment lost 4 bases, leaving 4 bases of the junction unmatched. CDR3 nucleotide sequence: TGTGCCAGTAGTACGACACAGGGGAATCAGCCCCAGCATTTT. Its protein is CASSTTQGNQPQHF.

This clone has only one observation. V usage is TRBV7-9 and J usage is TRBJ2-5; TRBD1 is a possible D gene (5 bases). This CDR3 is built from 15 residues. V shed 5 bases and J shed 7 bases, with 20 bases lying between them. Germline-derived CDR1 and CDR2 are SEHNR and FQNEAQ (reference sequence). CDR3 region: CASSPSPQVAGTQYF. The CDR3 DNA follows: TGTGCCAGCAGCCCTAGTCCACAGGTGGCTGGGACCCAGTACTTC.

About this clone: This is likely an artifact of a read error, given a far larger clone one base away. J is TRBJ1-1 and V is TRBV19; D unresolved. Germline V gene lookup returns CDR1 LNHDA and CDR2 SQIVND (reference sequence). The CDR3 runs to 12 residues. The CDR3 DNA reads TGTGCCGGTAGTACACTTCAAGGTGAAGCTTTCTTT. It encodes CAGSTLQGEAFF. The full variable domain, in which reference TRBV19 and TRBJ1-1 provide the parts outside the CDR3, is DGGITQSPKYLFRKEGQNVTLSCEQNLNHDAMYWYRQDPGQGLRLIYYSQIVNDFQKGDIAEGYSVSREKKESFPLTVTSAQKNPTAFYLCAGSTLQGEAFFGQGTRLTVV.

This clone was counted once. CDR3: CASSLGVSRGYNEQFF. The CDR3 coding sequence is TGCGCCAGCAGCTTGGGGGTTAGCCGGGGCTACAATGAGCAGTTCTTC. The gene calls are TRBV5-1 and TRBJ2-1, with a possible D match to TRBD2 (5 bases). Germline V gene lookup returns CDR1 SGHRS and CDR2 YFSETQ. CDR3 length: 16 amino acids. Trimming left V 0 bases short and J 3 bases short, with 13 bases between.

The J gene is TRBJ1-2, the V gene TRBV4-2; D uncertain. Germline lookup yields CDR1 LGHNA and CDR2 YNFKEQ. The germline V and J ends were trimmed by 9 bases and 4 bases, with 15 bases remaining between them. The CDR3 sequence is 13 residues long. As DNA, the CDR3 is TGTGCCAGAAGCTTGCCAGGACTCTATGGCTACACCTTC. As protein: CARSLPGLYGYTF.

The chain joins TRBV7-8 to TRBJ2-1; 9 bases are shared with TRBD2. Germline-derived CDR1 and CDR2 are SGHVS and FQNEAQ. Trimming at V came to 6 bases and at J to 4 bases, leaving 13 bases not matched to a gene. The CDR3 spans 17 residues. In nucleotides, the CDR3 is TGTGCCAGCAGGGCAACACAGGGAACTAGCGGGTACAATGAGCAGTTCTTC. This encodes CASRATQGTSGYNEQFF. The full variable domain, completed using reference TRBV7-8 and TRBJ2-1, is GAGVSQSPRYKVAKRGQDVALRCDPISGHVSLFWYQQALGQGPEFLTYFQNEAQLDKSGLPSDRFFAERPEGSVSTLKIQRTQQEDSAVYLCASRATQGTSGYNEQFFGPGTRLTVL.

Note on this clone: A far larger clone is one nucleotide away, so this likely arose from a read error. The sample has other DNA sequences that encode this CDR3 too. This chain connects TRBV28 to TRBJ2-5; D uncertain. This CDR3 comprises 12 residues. Germline lookup yields CDR1 MDHEN and CDR2 SYDVKM. CDR3 sequence (DNA): TGTGCCAGCAGTTTAAACCCGCAGACTCAGTACTTC. This codes for CASSLNPQTQYF.